This TCR beta chain emerged from a study of long-term antiretroviral therapy in people with HIV. Researchers report immunoSEQ v3.0 was run at survey level. Generated by immunoSEQ multiplex PCR, the TCRdb table keeps only in-frame clones and is missing some. The sample yields around 15,000 clones, roughly 94% seen once. Every one of the participants with HIV received treatment in the United States. About this clone: No antigen is known for it.

The CDR3 contains 15 residues. CDR1 and CDR2 from the germline V gene are MGHDK and SYGVNS. Trimming pared 1 base from V and 2 bases from J, leaving 11 bases between. Study-level findings and limits: Pre-ART clonal expansions dominated every time point's repertoire.

The rearrangement joins TRBV25-1 to TRBJ2-5; D might be TRBD2 (5 bases). The TCR originated in a woman in her forties or fifties with HIV. This specimen consisted of unsorted PBMCs, obtained 6 to 6.5 years after starting antiretroviral therapy. For the CDR3, the DNA is TGTGCCAGCAGTGAATCGGGGTTTGCGCAAGAGACCCAGTACTTC. It codes for CASSESGFAQETQYF.